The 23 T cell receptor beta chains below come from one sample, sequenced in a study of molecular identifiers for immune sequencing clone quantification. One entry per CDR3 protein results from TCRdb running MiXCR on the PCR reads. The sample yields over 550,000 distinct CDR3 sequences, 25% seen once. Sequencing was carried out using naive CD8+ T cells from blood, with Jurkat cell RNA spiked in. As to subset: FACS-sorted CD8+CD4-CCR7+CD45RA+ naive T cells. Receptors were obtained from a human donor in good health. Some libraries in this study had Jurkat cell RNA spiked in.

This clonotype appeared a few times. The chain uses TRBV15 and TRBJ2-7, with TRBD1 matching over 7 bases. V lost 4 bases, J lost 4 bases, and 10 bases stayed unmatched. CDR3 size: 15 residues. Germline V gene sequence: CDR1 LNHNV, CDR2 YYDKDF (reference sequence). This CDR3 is CATSTLPGGPYEQYF. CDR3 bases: TGTGCCACCAGCACTCTCCCAGGGGGACCATACGAGCAGTACTTC.

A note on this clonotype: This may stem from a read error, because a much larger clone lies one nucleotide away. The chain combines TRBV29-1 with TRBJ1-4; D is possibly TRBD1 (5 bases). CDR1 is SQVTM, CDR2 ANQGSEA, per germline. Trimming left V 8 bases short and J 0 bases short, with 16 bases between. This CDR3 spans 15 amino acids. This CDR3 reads CSTKGRGATNEKLFF. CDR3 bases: TGCAGCACCAAGGGGCGAGGGGCAACTAATGAAAAACTGTTTTTT.

CDR3 bases: TGTGCCAGCAGTCTTCATGGGAGGGAGGTACCAAAAGAGACCCAGTACTTC. Its translation: CASSLHGREVPKETQYF. The rearrangement links TRBV28 to TRBJ2-5; the match to TRBD2 covers 7 bases. The V gene end was trimmed by 5 bases and the J gene end by 3 bases; junction bases not matched to a gene: 15. Germline CDR1 MDHEN, CDR2 SYDVKM. The CDR3 has 17 residues.

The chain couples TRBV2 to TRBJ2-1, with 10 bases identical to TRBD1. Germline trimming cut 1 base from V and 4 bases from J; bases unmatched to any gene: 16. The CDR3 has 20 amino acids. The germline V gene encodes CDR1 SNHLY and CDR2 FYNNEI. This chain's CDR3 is CASSEVVVIGGTGDYNEQFF. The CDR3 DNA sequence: TGTGCCAGCAGTGAAGTTGTTGTAATCGGCGGGACAGGGGATTACAATGAGCAGTTCTTC.

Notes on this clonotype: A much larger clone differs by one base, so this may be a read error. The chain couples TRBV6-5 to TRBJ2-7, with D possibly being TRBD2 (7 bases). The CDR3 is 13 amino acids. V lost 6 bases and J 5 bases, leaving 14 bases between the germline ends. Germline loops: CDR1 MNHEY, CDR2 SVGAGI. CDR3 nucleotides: TGTGCCAGCAGCGTCTGGGGGGGCGACGAGCAGTACTTC. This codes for CASSVWGGDEQYF.

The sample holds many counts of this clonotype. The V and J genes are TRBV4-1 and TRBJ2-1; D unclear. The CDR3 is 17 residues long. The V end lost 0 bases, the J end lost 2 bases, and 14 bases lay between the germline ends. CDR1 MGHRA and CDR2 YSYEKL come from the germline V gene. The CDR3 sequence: CASSQDIGQLAYNEQFF. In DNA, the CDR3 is TGCGCCAGCAGCCAAGATATCGGGCAGCTCGCCTACAATGAGCAGTTCTTC.

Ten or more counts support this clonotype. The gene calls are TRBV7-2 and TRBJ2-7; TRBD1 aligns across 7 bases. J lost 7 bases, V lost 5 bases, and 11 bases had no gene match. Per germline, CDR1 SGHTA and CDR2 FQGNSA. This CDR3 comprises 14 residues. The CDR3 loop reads CASSPQTGPQEQYF. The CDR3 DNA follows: TGTGCCAGCAGCCCACAGACAGGGCCTCAGGAGCAGTACTTC.

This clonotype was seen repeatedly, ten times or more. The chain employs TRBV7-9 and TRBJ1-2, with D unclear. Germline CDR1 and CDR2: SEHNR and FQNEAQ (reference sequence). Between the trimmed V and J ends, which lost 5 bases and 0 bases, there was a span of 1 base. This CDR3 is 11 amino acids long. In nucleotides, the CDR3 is TGTGCCAGCAGCACTAACTATGGCTACACCTTC. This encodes CASSTNYGYTF.

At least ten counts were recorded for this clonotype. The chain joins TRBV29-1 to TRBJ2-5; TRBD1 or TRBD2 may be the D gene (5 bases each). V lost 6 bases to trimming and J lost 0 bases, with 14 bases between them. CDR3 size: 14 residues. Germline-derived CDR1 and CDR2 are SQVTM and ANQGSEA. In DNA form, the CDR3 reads TGCAGCGTGGGCGGTCCGGGACACCAAGAGACCCAGTACTTC. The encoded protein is CSVGGPGHQETQYF.

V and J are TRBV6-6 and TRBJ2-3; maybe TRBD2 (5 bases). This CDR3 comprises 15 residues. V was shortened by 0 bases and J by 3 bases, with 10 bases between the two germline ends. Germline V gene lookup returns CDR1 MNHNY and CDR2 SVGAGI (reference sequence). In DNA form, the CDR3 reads TGTGCCAGCAGTTACTCTTCTAGGGAGACAGATACGCAGTATTTT. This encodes CASSYSSRETDTQYF.

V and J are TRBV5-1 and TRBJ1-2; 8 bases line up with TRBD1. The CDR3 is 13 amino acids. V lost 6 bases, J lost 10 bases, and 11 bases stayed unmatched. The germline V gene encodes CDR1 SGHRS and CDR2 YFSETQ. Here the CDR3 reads CASKLGTGPIYTF. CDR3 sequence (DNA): TGCGCCAGCAAACTCGGGACAGGCCCTATCTACACCTTC.

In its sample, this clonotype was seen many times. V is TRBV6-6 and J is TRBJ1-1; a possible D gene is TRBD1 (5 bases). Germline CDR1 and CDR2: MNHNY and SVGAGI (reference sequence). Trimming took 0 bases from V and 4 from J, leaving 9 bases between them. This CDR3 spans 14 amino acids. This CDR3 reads CASSYSGDLTEAFF. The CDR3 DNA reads TGTGCCAGCAGTTACTCGGGGGACCTCACTGAAGCTTTCTTT.

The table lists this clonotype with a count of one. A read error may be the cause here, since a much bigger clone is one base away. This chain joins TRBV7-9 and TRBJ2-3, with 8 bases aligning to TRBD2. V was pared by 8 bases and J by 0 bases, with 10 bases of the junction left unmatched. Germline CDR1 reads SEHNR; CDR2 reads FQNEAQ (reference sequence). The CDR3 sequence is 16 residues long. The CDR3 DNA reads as TGTGCCAGCGGCTCCCCCCCTAGCGGGAGCACAGATACGCAGTATTTT. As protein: CASGSPPSGSTDTQYF. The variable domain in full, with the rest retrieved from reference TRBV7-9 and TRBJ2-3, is DTGVSQNPRHKITKRGQNVTFRCDPISEHNRLYWYRQTLGQGPEFLTYFQNEAQLEKSRLLSDRFSAERPKGSFSTLEIQRTEQGDSAMYLCASGSPPSGSTDTQYFGPGTRLTVL.

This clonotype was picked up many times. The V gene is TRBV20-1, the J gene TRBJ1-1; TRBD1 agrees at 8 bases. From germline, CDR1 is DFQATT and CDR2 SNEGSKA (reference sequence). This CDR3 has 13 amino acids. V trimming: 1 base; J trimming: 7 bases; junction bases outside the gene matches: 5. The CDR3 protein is CSARGRRGLEAFF. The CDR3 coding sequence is TGCAGTGCTAGAGGGCGCAGGGGGCTTGAAGCTTTCTTT.

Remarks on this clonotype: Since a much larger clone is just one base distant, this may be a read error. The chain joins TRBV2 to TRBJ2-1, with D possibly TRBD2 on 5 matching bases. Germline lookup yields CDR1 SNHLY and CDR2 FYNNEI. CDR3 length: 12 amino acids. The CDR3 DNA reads TGTGCCAGCACTTGGCCCGGGAATGAGCGGTTCTTC. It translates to CASTWPGNERFF.

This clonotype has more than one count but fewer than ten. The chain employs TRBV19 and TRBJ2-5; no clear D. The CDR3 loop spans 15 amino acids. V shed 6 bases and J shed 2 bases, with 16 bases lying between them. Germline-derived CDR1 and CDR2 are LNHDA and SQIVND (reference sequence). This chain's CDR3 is CASRKSLWIQETQYF. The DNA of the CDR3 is TGTGCCAGTAGAAAGTCCTTGTGGATTCAAGAGACCCAGTACTTC.

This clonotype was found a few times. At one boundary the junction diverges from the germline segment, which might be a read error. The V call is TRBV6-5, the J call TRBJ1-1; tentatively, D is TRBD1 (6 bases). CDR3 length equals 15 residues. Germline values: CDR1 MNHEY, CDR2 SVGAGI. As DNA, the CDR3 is TGTGCCAGCAGTTACTCCGAACAGGGACGCACTGGAGCTTTCTTT. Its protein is CASSYSEQGRTGAFF.

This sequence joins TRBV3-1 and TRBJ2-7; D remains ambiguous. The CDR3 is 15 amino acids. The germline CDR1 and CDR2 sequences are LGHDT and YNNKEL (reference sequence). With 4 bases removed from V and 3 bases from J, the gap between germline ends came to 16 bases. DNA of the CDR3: TGTGCCAGCAGCCCCCCGGCGGTACCGCTCTACGAGCAGTACTTC. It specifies CASSPPAVPLYEQYF.

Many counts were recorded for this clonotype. The chain's CDR3 is CASSFRENSPLHF. CDR3 in DNA: TGTGCCAGCAGTTTCAGGGAAAATTCACCCCTCCACTTT. The V and J genes are TRBV12-3 or TRBV12-4 and TRBJ1-6; possible D gene TRBD1, 5 bases. This CDR3 has 13 amino acids. With 3 bases removed from V and 7 bases from J, the gap between germline ends came to 7 bases.

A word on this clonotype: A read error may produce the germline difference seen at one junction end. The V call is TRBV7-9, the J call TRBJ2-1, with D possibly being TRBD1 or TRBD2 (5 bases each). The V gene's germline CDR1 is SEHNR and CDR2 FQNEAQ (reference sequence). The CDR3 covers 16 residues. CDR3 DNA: TGTGCCAGCAACTTAGTGAGGGGCCCGTCCTACAATGAGCAGTTCTTC. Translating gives CASNLVRGPSYNEQFF.

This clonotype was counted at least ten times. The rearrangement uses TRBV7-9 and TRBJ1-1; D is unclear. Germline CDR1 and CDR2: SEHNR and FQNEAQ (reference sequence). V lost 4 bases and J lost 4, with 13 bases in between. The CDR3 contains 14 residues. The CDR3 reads CASSSYSFSTEAFF. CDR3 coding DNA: TGTGCCAGCAGCTCCTACTCTTTTAGCACTGAAGCTTTCTTT.

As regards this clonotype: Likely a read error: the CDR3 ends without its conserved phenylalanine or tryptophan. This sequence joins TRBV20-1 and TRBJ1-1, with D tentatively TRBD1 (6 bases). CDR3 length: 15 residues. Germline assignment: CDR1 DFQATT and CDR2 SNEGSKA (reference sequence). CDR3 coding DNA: TGCAGTGCACCGGGCAAACCGGGACACAACACTGAGGCTTTCTCT. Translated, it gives CSAPGKPGHNTEAFS.

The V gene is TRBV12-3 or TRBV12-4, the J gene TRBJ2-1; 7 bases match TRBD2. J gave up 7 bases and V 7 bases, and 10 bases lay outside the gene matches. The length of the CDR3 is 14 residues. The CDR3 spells CASKMAGELNEQFF. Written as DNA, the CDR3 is TGTGCCAGCAAAATGGCGGGAGAATTAAATGAGCAGTTCTTC.